These T cell receptor beta chains were read from a single sample in a study of cytomegalovirus exposure and HLA in healthy donors. Sequenced by immunoSEQ multiplex PCR; TCRdb stores in-frame clones only, minus some. Here the sample spans about 200,000 clones, around 80% being singletons. Sequenced: PBMCs. These receptors came from a man aged 50-60 years in good health and CMV-seronegative. Both conserved end residues are part of each CDR3. The order of the fields is D gene, V gene, CDR3 protein. A D gene is named only where the DNA matches it firmly.

D: TRBD2; V: TRBV7-3; CDR3: CASSPRGSGSDTQYF
D: TRBD1; V: TRBV28; CDR3: CASRRETGGARNSPLHF
D: TRBD2; V: TRBV7-2; CDR3: CASRVAGGHEQYF
D: TRBD1; V: TRBV9; CDR3: CASSPGTGAYEQYF
D: TRBD2; V: TRBV11-3; CDR3: CASSLASRGTSGSGGELFF
D: TRBD1; V: TRBV6-6; CDR3: CASRQLGQGGGNEQFF
D: -; V: TRBV19; CDR3: CASSIDARELYNEQFF
D: TRBD1; V: TRBV5-6; CDR3: CASSFGTGEAGELFF
D: TRBD1; V: TRBV2; CDR3: CASSSQGASSGNQPQHF
D: TRBD1; V: TRBV5-4; CDR3: CASSLSGTGRSYEQYF
D: TRBD2; V: TRBV4-2; CDR3: CASSPGIAGANTGELFF
D: TRBD2; V: TRBV30; CDR3: CAWKLAGFQDEQFF
D: -; V: TRBV18; CDR3: CASSPAGGEAFF